What follows are 27 T cell receptor beta chains derived from one specimen sequenced in a study of blood T cell repertoires in COVID-19. Assay: immunoSEQ multiplex PCR; the TCRdb copy retains only in-frame clones and omits some. The repertoire holds about 210,000 clones, with about 87% as singletons. Sample: peripheral blood. The receptors come from a man in his 70s with acute or convalescent COVID-19.

V and J are TRBV28 and TRBJ1-4; D perhaps matches TRBD1 (6 bases). This CDR3 contains 15 residues. Germline CDR1 is MDHEN and CDR2 is SYDVKM. Trimming left V 5 bases short and J 8 bases short, with 18 bases between. The chain's CDR3 is CASSPETGMGEKLFF. DNA for the CDR3: TGTGCCAGCAGTCCAGAAACAGGGATGGGGGAAAAACTGTTTTTT.

The chain uses TRBV5-1 and TRBJ2-7, with 9 bases identical to TRBD2. Germline V gene lookup returns CDR1 SGHRS and CDR2 YFSETQ. The J segment lost 4 bases and the V segment lost 1 base, leaving 6 bases of the junction unmatched. This CDR3 is built from 15 residues. This chain's CDR3 is CASSLLSSGRYEQYF. Here the CDR3 DNA reads TGCGCCAGCAGCTTGCTTTCCAGCGGGAGGTACGAGCAGTACTTC.

This CDR3 is CASSIGLGLAGGNLNEQFF. CDR3 sequence (DNA): TGTGCCAGTAGTATTGGACTAGGTCTAGCGGGAGGGAATTTAAATGAGCAGTTCTTC. This chain connects TRBV19 to TRBJ2-1, with 12 bases that match TRBD2. Germline-derived CDR1 and CDR2 are LNHDA and SQIVND (reference sequence). The CDR3 totals 19 residues. V was clipped by 3 bases and J by 7 bases; unmatched bases: 16.

J is TRBJ1-6 and V is TRBV19; D call uncertain. The CDR3 sequence is 12 residues long. Germline-derived CDR1 and CDR2 are LNHDA and SQIVND (reference sequence). Trimming left V 4 bases short and J 8 bases short, with 6 bases between. The CDR3 reads CASSTPDSPLHF. DNA for the CDR3: TGTGCCAGTAGTACTCCAGATTCACCCCTCCACTTT. The variable domain in full, with the rest retrieved from reference TRBV19 and TRBJ1-6, is DGGITQSPKYLFRKEGQNVTLSCEQNLNHDAMYWYRQDPGQGLRLIYYSQIVNDFQKGDIAEGYSVSREKKESFPLTVTSAQKNPTAFYLCASSTPDSPLHFGNGTRLTVT.

The chain carries TRBV3-1 (or the pseudogene TRBV3-2) and TRBJ2-1; 10 bases map to TRBD1. Looked up from germline, CDR1 is LGHDT and CDR2 is YNNKEL (reference sequence). The CDR3 totals 15 residues. V shed 1 base, J shed 4 bases, and the junction held 1 base outside the gene matches. The CDR3 protein is CASSQGTGGYNEQFF. The CDR3 region has the DNA TGTGCCAGCAGCCAAGGGACAGGGGGTTACAATGAGCAGTTCTTC.

The chain recombines TRBV30 with TRBJ2-6, with 14 bases identical to TRBD2. CDR3 length equals 18 residues. V shed 4 bases, J shed 2 bases, and the junction held 7 bases outside the gene matches. Germline lookup yields CDR1 GTSNPN and CDR2 SVGIG (reference sequence). The CDR3 reads CAWIGTSGRVAGANVLTF. CDR3 in DNA: TGTGCCTGGATTGGGACTAGCGGGAGAGTGGCTGGGGCCAACGTCCTGACTTTC.

The V call is TRBV7-6, the J call TRBJ2-3; 12 bases line up with TRBD2. CDR1 is SGHVS, CDR2 FNYEAQ, per germline. The CDR3 runs 17 residues. Losses at the gene ends were 2 bases for V and 4 bases for J; bases not matched to a gene: 7. CDR3 loop: CASSLLTSGRSADTQYF. DNA of the CDR3: TGTGCCAGCAGCTTATTAACTAGCGGGAGGAGCGCAGATACGCAGTATTTT.

This sequence joins TRBV7-2 and TRBJ2-1, with 11 bases aligning to TRBD2. From germline, CDR1 is SGHTA and CDR2 FQGNSA. The CDR3 is made up of 15 amino acids. V was clipped by 8 bases and J by 6 bases; unmatched bases: 9. The CDR3 loop reads CASDITSGRLNEQFF. The CDR3 bases are TGTGCCAGCGATATAACTAGCGGGAGACTCAATGAGCAGTTCTTC. Based on the CDR3 plus reference TRBV7-2 and TRBJ2-1, the full variable domain is GAGVSQSPSNKVTEKGKDVELRCDPISGHTALYWYRQSLGQGLEFLIYFQGNSAPDKSGLPSDRFSAERTGGSVSTLTIQRTQQEDSAVYLCASDITSGRLNEQFFGPGTRLTVL.

This sequence joins TRBV3-1 (or the pseudogene TRBV3-2) and TRBJ2-4, with D possibly matching TRBD1 (5 bases). V was shortened by 3 bases and J by 1 base, with 10 bases between the two germline ends. The germline CDR1 and CDR2 sequences are LGHDT and YNNKEL (reference sequence). This CDR3 comprises 15 residues. DNA of the CDR3: TGTGCCAGCAGCCAGTCAGGGTTGGCCAAAAACATTCAGTACTTC. It yields the protein CASSQSGLAKNIQYF.

The chain links TRBV2 to TRBJ1-5; D might be TRBD1 (5 bases). Trimming cost V 2 bases and J 7 bases, with 15 bases left between them. CDR1 is SNHLY, CDR2 FYNNEI, per germline. This CDR3 has 15 amino acids. The CDR3 bases are TGTGCCAGCAGTGAACAGGCAGGGTGGGCGCAGCCCCAGCATTTT. Translating it yields CASSEQAGWAQPQHF.

This clone is a singleton in its sample. The chain couples TRBV7-3 to TRBJ2-7; perhaps TRBD1 as D (5 bases). This CDR3 region has 15 residues. Trimming stripped 4 bases from V and 2 bases from J, with 15 bases between. Germline V gene data show CDR1 as SGHTA and CDR2 as FQGTGA. CDR3 DNA sequence: TGTGCCAGCAGCTATAGAGCAGGGTCAGCCTACGAGCAGTACTTC. This translates into CASSYRAGSAYEQYF.

This clone was seen only once. The chain links TRBV7-3 to TRBJ2-1, with 10 bases aligning to TRBD2. V was pared by 5 bases and J by 5 bases, with 9 bases of the junction left unmatched. The CDR3 spans 16 residues. Germline V gene data show CDR1 as SGHTA and CDR2 as FQGTGA. The CDR3 bases are TGTGCCAGCAGCACCTCAGCGGGAGGGGTGCACAATGAGCAGTTCTTC. Protein product: CASSTSAGGVHNEQFF.

This clone was observed a few times. The chain links TRBV15 to TRBJ2-1; 11 bases agree with TRBD2. The germline gives CDR1 LNHNV, CDR2 YYDKDF (reference sequence). Trimming removed 4 bases from V and 9 bases from J; junction bases left unmatched: 11. This CDR3 is 16 amino acids long. CDR3 DNA: TGTGCCACCAGCACCGACTTAGCGGGAGGGCCTGGTGAGCAGTTCTTC. Amino acid sequence: CATSTDLAGGPGEQFF.

This rearrangement joins TRBV7-3 to TRBJ2-1, with 9 nucleotides matching TRBD1. V dropped 5 bases and J dropped 6; count of bases not matched to a gene: 23. This CDR3 comprises 20 residues. Germline V lookup: CDR1 SGHTA, CDR2 FQGTGA. This chain's CDR3 is CASSLQHRTGTGKGRNEQFF. CDR3 bases: TGTGCCAGCAGCCTTCAACACCGTACCGGGACAGGGAAGGGACGCAATGAGCAGTTCTTC.

This sequence joins TRBV7-9 and TRBJ1-2; D is ambiguous. The germline V gene has CDR1 SEHNR and CDR2 FQNEAQ (reference sequence). The germline V and J ends were trimmed by 1 base and 5 bases, with 14 bases remaining between them. CDR3 size: 15 residues. The CDR3 DNA reads TGTGCCAGCAGCTTAGATACAGTGGCGAGATATGGCTACACCTTC. Translating gives CASSLDTVARYGYTF.

This clone was recorded once. V gene TRBV7-2 combines with J gene TRBJ1-2, with a weak D call TRBD1 (6 bases). The V end was cut by 0 bases, the J end by 4 bases, with 12 bases between. Germline values: CDR1 SGHTA, CDR2 FQGNSA. The CDR3 length is 15 residues. In DNA, the CDR3 is TGTGCCAGCAGCTTAGCGCACAGGGTATCCTATGGCTACACCTTC. Translation gives CASSLAHRVSYGYTF.

In this sample, this clone turned up once. The J gene is TRBJ2-5, the V gene TRBV11-3, with D possibly TRBD1 on 6 matching bases. Germline-derived CDR1 and CDR2 are SGHNT and YENEEA. The CDR3 runs 12 residues. The V and J ends lost 9 bases and 2 bases respectively, with 10 bases between them. CDR3 loop: CARTGKQETQYF. Written as DNA, the CDR3 is TGTGCCAGGACAGGTAAACAAGAGACCCAGTACTTC.

V usage is TRBV9 and J usage is TRBJ2-1; the D is unclear. The CDR3 has 15 amino acids. V lost 0 bases to trimming and J lost 0 bases, with 7 bases between them. Germline-derived CDR1 and CDR2 are SGDLS and YYNGEE. The CDR3 nucleotides read TGTGCCAGCAGCGTAGGAGTGAGCTCCTACAATGAGCAGTTCTTC. Translating gives CASSVGVSSYNEQFF.

V gene TRBV5-1 combines with J gene TRBJ2-7; no reliable D call. Trimming removed 4 bases at V and 2 bases at J, with 13 bases between. CDR1 and CDR2 (germline): SGHRS, YFSETQ. The CDR3 is 14 amino acids. CDR3 nucleotides: TGCGCCAGCAGCCCCCTAGTGGGTACCTACGAGCAGTACTTC. Translating gives CASSPLVGTYEQYF. Filled out from reference TRBV5-1 and TRBJ2-7, the complete variable domain reads KAGVTQTPRYLIKTRGQQVTLSCSPISGHRSVSWYQQTPGQGLQFLFEYFSETQRNKGNFPGRFSGRQFSNSRSEMNVSTLELGDSALYLCASSPLVGTYEQYFGPGTRLTVT.

The chain carries TRBV7-9 and TRBJ2-3; 8 bases align to TRBD2. The V segment lost 5 bases and the J segment 5 bases; nucleotides outside the gene matches: 3. The CDR3 loop spans 13 amino acids. Germline CDR1 and CDR2: SEHNR and FQNEAQ (reference sequence). This chain's CDR3 is CASSGSGIDTQYF. The CDR3 nucleotides are TGTGCCAGCAGCGGTAGCGGGATAGATACGCAGTATTTT.

This chain joins TRBV19 and TRBJ1-4, with a weak D call TRBD1 (5 bases). Trimming stripped 5 bases from V and 5 bases from J, with 15 bases between. CDR3 length: 15 amino acids. Germline V gene data show CDR1 as LNHDA and CDR2 as SQIVND (reference sequence). In DNA, the CDR3 is TGTGCCAGTAGTCCCCAGGGTCTGGGGAATGAAAAACTGTTTTTT. Translation gives CASSPQGLGNEKLFF.

V and J are TRBV7-2 and TRBJ2-7; 8 positions match TRBD1. The germline gives CDR1 SGHTA, CDR2 FQGNSA. J gave up 5 bases and V 4 bases, and 7 bases lay outside the gene matches. The CDR3 runs to 14 residues. CDR3 DNA: TGTGCCAGCAGCTCCCCGGACAGGGCCCACGAGCAGTACTTC. Its translation is CASSSPDRAHEQYF.

The rearrangement uses TRBV7-8 and TRBJ2-6; D remains unclear. The CDR3 length is 14 residues. The V end was cut by 3 bases, the J end by 4 bases, with 7 bases between. Germline V gene sequence: CDR1 SGHVS, CDR2 FQNEAQ. CDR3 in DNA: TGTGCCAGCAGCTTTATGGCCGGGGCCAACGTCCTGACTTTC. It codes for CASSFMAGANVLTF.

V and J are TRBV10-3 and TRBJ2-7, with D perhaps TRBD1 (6 bases). The V gene lost 4 bases and the J gene lost 6 bases, with 16 bases spanning the gap. Germline assignment: CDR1 ENHRY and CDR2 SYGVKD. This CDR3 contains 14 residues. In DNA form, the CDR3 reads TGTGCCATCAGTGGGGACATTTGGGGAAGCGAGCAGTACTTC. It translates to CAISGDIWGSEQYF.

The rearrangement uses TRBV4-2 and TRBJ1-5, with a possible D match to TRBD1 (6 bases). Trimming pared 0 bases from V and 0 bases from J, leaving 12 bases between. This CDR3 region has 17 residues. In germline, CDR1 is LGHNA, CDR2 YNFKEQ. The CDR3 nucleotides are TGTGCCAGCAGCCAAGATAAGGGGGTTAATAGCAATCAGCCCCAGCATTTT. It specifies CASSQDKGVNSNQPQHF.

The genes are TRBV19 and TRBJ2-6, with unresolved D. Trimming pared 6 bases from V and 0 bases from J, leaving 21 bases between. The CDR3 has 19 amino acids. Germline V gene data show CDR1 as LNHDA and CDR2 as SQIVND (reference sequence). The CDR3: CASSPRDSRSSSGANVLTF. In nucleotides, the CDR3 is TGTGCCAGTAGCCCACGTGACTCCAGAAGCAGCTCTGGGGCCAACGTCCTGACTTTC.

A few counts support this clone. In nucleotides, the CDR3 is TGTGCCAGTAGTAGTGGACAGGAACCTATTGGCTACACCTTC. Amino acids: CASSSGQEPIGYTF. The genes are TRBV19 and TRBJ1-2, with TRBD1 identical over 7 bases. The CDR3 is made up of 14 amino acids. CDR1 and CDR2 (germline): LNHDA, SQIVND (reference sequence). V was pared by 4 bases and J by 7 bases, with 9 bases of the junction left unmatched.